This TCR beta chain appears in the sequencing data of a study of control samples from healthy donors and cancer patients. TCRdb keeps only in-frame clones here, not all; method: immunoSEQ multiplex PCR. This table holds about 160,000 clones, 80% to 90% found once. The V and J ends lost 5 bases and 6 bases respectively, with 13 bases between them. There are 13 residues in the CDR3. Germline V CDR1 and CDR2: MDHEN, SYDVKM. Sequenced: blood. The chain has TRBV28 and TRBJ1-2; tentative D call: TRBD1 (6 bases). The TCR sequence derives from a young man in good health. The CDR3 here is CASSQQGPNGYTF. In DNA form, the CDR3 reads TGTGCCAGCAGTCAACAGGGACCAAATGGCTACACCTTC.